The clone carrying this TCR beta chain was counted once. Its matching antigen is unknown. Measured with immunoSEQ multiplex PCR; TCRdb has only the in-frame clones, and not every one. The sample shows under 100,000 clones, 90% of them seen only once. V dropped 0 bases and J dropped 11 bases, with 19 bases sitting between them. The CDR3 spans 16 residues. Germline V gene lookup returns CDR1 SNHLY and CDR2 FYNNEI. The entry originates in a study of T cell responses to AZD1222 COVID-19 vaccine. Study-wide findings and caveats: Among vaccine-associated CD4 TCRs, coverage spanned spike, with dominance at 160-218 and 743-854. Close to half of spike-specific TCRs reportedly recognize unmutated variant regions. It was only after the peak T cell response that any repertoires were sampled.

This receptor was taken from an adult in good health. The sequences come from peripheral blood, collected on day 0 of AZD1222 vaccination. This chain links TRBV2 with TRBJ2-2; D gene unclear. The CDR3 protein is CASSEAPAGDRRELFF. DNA for the CDR3: TGTGCCAGCAGTGAAGCGCCGGCAGGAGATCGGAGAGAGCTGTTTTTT.